Listed below are T cell receptor beta chains from one sample, sequenced in a study of identical twins. TCRdb reprocessed the 5' RACE reads via MiXCR and lists one record per CDR3 protein. Of around 250,000 distinct CDR3 sequences in the sample, 12% were seen once. These data are also associated with another study on yellow fever vaccine responses in identical twins.

Sequenced input: memory (CD45RO+) T cells sorted from blood. Every receptor here comes from a young woman in good health. CDR3s include the opening cysteine and the closing phenylalanine or tryptophan. The D gene is left open where the match is weak. Expanded clones are given a class, and other clones once, few, many or no size at all.

CDR3: CASSDMEQGYNEQFF; DNA: TGTGCCAGCAGTGATATGGAACAGGGTTACAATGAGCAGTTCTTC; size: -; D: -; V: TRBV6-1; J: TRBJ2-1
CDR3: CASSKDSGGADTQYF; DNA: TGTGCCAGCAGCAAGGACAGCGGGGGGGCAGATACGCAGTATTTT; size: -; D: TRBD2; V: TRBV6-2/TRBV6-3; J: TRBJ2-3
CDR3: CASSSGLAGGVHEQYF; DNA: TGTGCCAGCAGTTCAGGACTAGCGGGGGGTGTCCACGAGCAGTACTTC; size: few; D: TRBD2; V: TRBV11-3; J: TRBJ2-7
CDR3: CASSFSPGRGRKTPNEQFF; DNA: TGTGCCAGCAGCTTCTCCCCCGGGAGGGGCCGCAAAACCCCAAATGAGCAGTTCTTC; size: few; D: TRBD2; V: TRBV5-4; J: TRBJ2-1
CDR3: CASSLKAGSSTDTQYF; DNA: TGTGCCAGCAGCTTAAAGGCAGGGTCTAGCACAGATACGCAGTATTTT; size: few; D: -; V: TRBV7-3; J: TRBJ2-3
CDR3: CASSEFVSSTQYF; DNA: TGTGCCAGCAGTGAATTTGTGAGCAGTACCCAGTACTTC; size: -; D: -; V: TRBV6-1; J: TRBJ2-5
CDR3: CAWMVGSRHEQYF; DNA: TGTGCCTGGATGGTGGGGAGTAGGCACGAGCAGTACTTC; size: -; D: -; V: TRBV30; J: TRBJ2-7
CDR3: CAWSVGEGEAFF; DNA: TGTGCCTGGTCAGTGGGGGAAGGGGAAGCTTTCTTT; size: -; D: -; V: TRBV30; J: TRBJ1-1
CDR3: CASSAGTSGSSDEQFF; DNA: TGTGCCAGCAGCGCCGGGACTAGCGGGAGTTCGGATGAGCAGTTCTTC; size: few; D: TRBD2; V: TRBV3-1; J: TRBJ2-1
CDR3: CASSFRTSGRSPYEQYF; DNA: TGTGCCAGCAGTTTCCGAACTAGCGGGAGGTCCCCCTACGAGCAGTACTTC; size: -; D: TRBD2; V: TRBV28; J: TRBJ2-7
CDR3: CATQLQPAPTGELFF; DNA: TGTGCCACCCAACTACAGCCGGCCCCTACCGGGGAGCTGTTTTTT; size: -; D: -; V: TRBV6-1; J: TRBJ2-2
CDR3: CASSIPTSTEGQETQYF; DNA: TGTGCCAGTAGTATTCCTACTAGCACCGAGGGACAAGAGACCCAGTACTTC; size: -; D: -; V: TRBV19; J: TRBJ2-5
CDR3: CASSPQGGSYEQYF; DNA: TGTGCCAGCAGCCCACAGGGGGGGTCCTACGAGCAGTACTTC; size: few; D: -; V: TRBV9; J: TRBJ2-7
CDR3: CASKDEGRGGDEQFF; DNA: TGTGCCAGCAAGGATGAGGGTAGAGGGGGAGATGAGCAGTTCTTC; size: -; D: -; V: TRBV11-2; J: TRBJ2-1
CDR3: CATAPSQTGAGELFF; DNA: TGTGCCACCGCCCCGTCCCAGACAGGGGCCGGGGAGCTGTTTTTT; size: -; D: TRBD1; V: TRBV24-1; J: TRBJ2-2
CDR3: CASSRQTSLDTQYF; DNA: TGTGCCAGCAGTCGACAGACCTCTTTGGATACGCAGTATTTT; size: few; D: -; V: TRBV11-2; J: TRBJ2-3
CDR3: CASTPGWAARRSSYEQYF; DNA: TGTGCCAGCACCCCCGGGTGGGCCGCAAGAAGGAGCTCCTACGAGCAGTACTTC; size: -; D: -; V: TRBV12-3/TRBV12-4; J: TRBJ2-7
CDR3: CASSLNRGYEQYF; DNA: TGTGCCAGCAGCTTAAACAGAGGCTACGAGCAGTACTTC; size: -; D: -; V: TRBV7-2; J: TRBJ2-7
CDR3: CASSSAGTSTNNEQFF; DNA: TGTGCCAGCAGTTCAGCCGGGACTAGCACAAACAATGAGCAGTTCTTC; size: few; D: TRBD2; V: TRBV28; J: TRBJ2-1
CDR3: CSANSGRVDNEQFF; DNA: TGCAGTGCCAACAGCGGGAGAGTCGACAATGAGCAGTTCTTC; size: -; D: TRBD2; V: TRBV20-1; J: TRBJ2-1
CDR3: CSGQLKDTQYF; DNA: TGCAGTGGGCAGTTGAAAGATACGCAGTATTTT; size: -; D: -; V: TRBV20-1; J: TRBJ2-3
CDR3: CASSLWDSADTQYF; DNA: TGTGCCAGCAGCCTTTGGGACTCCGCAGATACGCAGTATTTT; size: few; D: -; V: TRBV3-1; J: TRBJ2-3
CDR3: CASSRQGYVRPAQYF; DNA: TGTGCCAGCAGCAGGCAGGGCTATGTTAGGCCGGCGCAGTATTTT; size: -; D: -; V: TRBV21-1; J: TRBJ2-3
CDR3: CASSERKNEQFF; DNA: TGTGCCAGCAGCGAACGGAAGAATGAGCAGTTCTTC; size: -; D: -; V: TRBV9; J: TRBJ2-1
CDR3: CASRQLAKGDTQYF; DNA: TGTGCCAGCAGGCAACTAGCTAAGGGCGATACGCAGTATTTT; size: -; D: -; V: TRBV12-3/TRBV12-4; J: TRBJ2-3
CDR3: CASSWGIPGQGYEKLFF; DNA: TGCGCCAGCAGCTGGGGAATTCCGGGACAGGGATACGAAAAACTGTTTTTT; size: many; D: TRBD1; V: TRBV5-1; J: TRBJ1-4
CDR3: CSAAGQVYGYTF; DNA: TGCAGTGCTGCGGGACAGGTCTATGGCTACACCTTC; size: few; D: TRBD1; V: TRBV20-1; J: TRBJ1-2
CDR3: CASSTGQGKQYF; DNA: TGTGCCAGCAGCACAGGACAGGGAAAGCAGTACTTC; size: -; D: TRBD1; V: TRBV7-2; J: TRBJ2-7
CDR3: CASSRVDRASNQPQHF; DNA: TGTGCCAGCAGTAGGGTTGACAGGGCGAGCAATCAGCCCCAGCATTTT; size: few; D: TRBD1; V: TRBV28; J: TRBJ1-5
CDR3: CCARVGTSGWQETQYF; DNA: TGCTGTGCTAGAGTTGGGACTAGCGGGTGGCAAGAGACCCAGTACTTC; size: -; D: TRBD2; V: TRBV20-1; J: TRBJ2-5
CDR3: CSASVTGGAEQFF; DNA: TGCAGTGCTAGCGTAACAGGGGGCGCCGAACAGTTCTTC; size: -; D: TRBD1; V: TRBV20-1; J: TRBJ2-1
CDR3: CASSRTGIWYF; DNA: TGTGCCAGCAGCCGGACAGGAATTTGGTATTTT; size: few; D: TRBD1; V: TRBV25-1; J: TRBJ2-3
CDR3: CASRSSGQNPYEQYF; DNA: TGTGCCAGCAGATCTAGCGGGCAAAATCCCTACGAGCAGTACTTC; size: few; D: TRBD2; V: TRBV6-1; J: TRBJ2-7
CDR3: CSAPRLAGGQNTGELFF; DNA: TGCAGTGCTCCTCGACTAGCGGGAGGCCAAAACACCGGGGAGCTGTTTTTT; size: -; D: TRBD2; V: TRBV20-1; J: TRBJ2-2
CDR3: CASSYMTGGNQPQHF; DNA: TGTGCCAGCAGTTATATGACAGGAGGCAATCAGCCCCAGCATTTT; size: -; D: -; V: TRBV6-2/TRBV6-3; J: TRBJ1-5
CDR3: CASSQVEPAYEQYF; DNA: TGTGCCAGCAGCCAAGTTGAACCGGCATACGAGCAGTACTTC; size: -; D: -; V: TRBV3-1; J: TRBJ2-7
CDR3: CASSLKVAYEQYF; DNA: TGTGCCAGCAGCTTAAAGGTTGCCTACGAGCAGTACTTC; size: -; D: -; V: TRBV7-8; J: TRBJ2-7
CDR3: CASSPLGQRYEQYF; DNA: TGTGCCAGCAGCCCACTGGGACAGCGCTACGAGCAGTACTTC; size: few; D: TRBD1; V: TRBV5-6; J: TRBJ2-7
CDR3: CASNLGGSHEQFF; DNA: TGTGCCAGCAACCTAGGGGGTAGCCATGAGCAGTTCTTC; size: few; D: -; V: TRBV28; J: TRBJ2-1
CDR3: CASRPRTDKNTEAFF; DNA: TGTGCCAGCAGACCTCGGACAGACAAGAACACTGAAGCTTTCTTT; size: few; D: -; V: TRBV6-2/TRBV6-3; J: TRBJ1-1
CDR3: CASVRGYETQYF; DNA: TGTGCCAGCGTAAGGGGGTACGAGACCCAGTACTTC; size: -; D: -; V: TRBV7-9; J: TRBJ2-5
CDR3: CSVTGSDYGYTF; DNA: TGCAGCGTGACAGGGAGCGACTATGGCTACACCTTC; size: -; D: TRBD1; V: TRBV29-1; J: TRBJ1-2